What follows are 15 T cell receptor beta chains derived from one specimen sequenced in a study of T cell repertoires in cytomegalovirus infection. TCRdb recomputed calls from the reads with MiXCR, one row per CDR3 protein. This sample yields about 740,000 distinct CDR3 sequences, of which 35% are seen a single time; more than 2.5% belongs to the top ten. The sequencing input was PBMCs. These receptors all come from a human donor in good health (CMV status not recorded). Some clones in this sample may be carry-over from other donors' samples.

V is TRBV6-1 and J is TRBJ2-3; 7 bases line up with TRBD2. CDR1 is MNHNS and CDR2 is SASEGT in the germline V gene. The CDR3 is 16 amino acids. V was clipped by 5 bases and J by 1 base; unmatched bases: 9. The CDR3 bases are TGTGCCAGCAGTTCCGGGCGGGAGTGGCGCACAGATACGCAGTATTTT. Protein product: CASSSGREWRTDTQYF.

V is TRBV12-3 or TRBV12-4 and J is TRBJ2-1; 7 nucleotides align to TRBD2. Trimming at V came to 3 bases and at J to 4 bases, leaving 12 bases not matched to a gene. The CDR3 is 17 amino acids. CDR3 nucleotide sequence: TGTGCCAGCAGTTTGGCGCCACCGGGACTATCATACAATGAGCAGTTCTTC. Its protein is CASSLAPPGLSYNEQFF.

This clonotype turned up a few times. This chain uses TRBV19 with TRBJ2-2; D perhaps matches TRBD2 (5 bases). Germline CDR1 is LNHDA and CDR2 is SQIVND (reference sequence). CDR3 size: 15 residues. The germline V and J ends were trimmed by 2 bases and 0 bases, with 7 bases remaining between them. The CDR3, as DNA: TGTGCCAGTAGTATACTAGCCACGAACACCGGGGAGCTGTTTTTT. It translates to CASSILATNTGELFF. The full variable domain, in which reference TRBV19 and TRBJ2-2 provide the parts outside the CDR3, is DGGITQSPKYLFRKEGQNVTLSCEQNLNHDAMYWYRQDPGQGLRLIYYSQIVNDFQKGDIAEGYSVSREKKESFPLTVTSAQKNPTAFYLCASSILATNTGELFFGEGSRLTVL.

The chain has TRBV12-3 or TRBV12-4 and TRBJ2-2; D gene ambiguous. With 6 bases removed from V and 7 bases from J, the gap between germline ends came to 15 bases. The CDR3 consists of 14 residues. The CDR3: CASSFSIGIGELFF. The CDR3 nucleotides are TGTGCCAGCAGCTTCTCGATAGGGATCGGGGAGCTGTTTTTT.

The V and J genes are TRBV28 and TRBJ2-5, with D perhaps matching TRBD2 (6 bases). With 5 bases removed from V and 5 bases from J, the gap between germline ends came to 21 bases. The length of the CDR3 is 16 residues. Germline V gene data show CDR1 as MDHEN and CDR2 as SYDVKM. DNA for the CDR3: TGTGCCAGCAGTGGTAGGCGGGGCGCGGGCGGTGAGACCCAGTACTTC. Protein sequence: CASSGRRGAGGETQYF.

The J gene is TRBJ2-5, the V gene TRBV7-8, with a tentative D call TRBD2 (6 bases). Germline CDR1 SGHVS, CDR2 FQNEAQ. Trimming shortened V by 1 base and J by 5 bases, and 14 bases separated the two germline ends. This CDR3 region has 15 residues. DNA of the CDR3: TGTGCCAGCAGCTTAGACGCAGGGAGGCGTGAGACCCAGTACTTC. Translating it yields CASSLDAGRRETQYF.

A few counts support this clonotype. The chain combines TRBV28 with TRBJ1-1; D not certain. The CDR3 covers 14 residues. Germline assignment: CDR1 MDHEN and CDR2 SYDVKM. V was trimmed by 5 bases and J by 8 bases, leaving 18 bases between them. In DNA, the CDR3 is TGTGCCAGCAGTGGAGTTGTCAGTATCGTAGAAGCTTTCTTT. Residues: CASSGVVSIVEAFF. Full variable domain (rest looked up from reference TRBV28 and TRBJ1-1): DVKVTQSSRYLVKRTGEKVFLECVQDMDHENMFWYRQDPGLGLRLIYFSYDVKMKEKGDIPEGYSVSREKKERFSLILESASTNQTSMYLCASSGVVSIVEAFFGQGTRLTVV.

This clonotype was counted many times. The chain couples TRBV28 to TRBJ1-5; D perhaps matches TRBD1 (5 bases). V gave up 6 bases and J gave up 3 bases, with 12 bases separating them. CDR1 is MDHEN, CDR2 SYDVKM, per germline. There are 14 residues in the CDR3. The CDR3 region is CASSLGDYNQPQHF. CDR3 bases: TGTGCCAGCAGCCTGGGGGATTACAATCAGCCCCAGCATTTT.

V is TRBV5-1 and J is TRBJ1-2, with 8 bases matching TRBD1. Germline CDR1 is SGHRS and CDR2 is YFSETQ. The junction had 5 bases not matched to a gene; V was cut back by 3 bases and J by 4 bases. The CDR3 has 14 residues. The CDR3 DNA is TGCGCCAGCAGCTGGGACAGGTGGTCCTATGGCTACACCTTC. It codes for CASSWDRWSYGYTF.

In the case of this clonotype: The junction does not match germline at one end; this may be a read error. The chain uses TRBV11-2 and TRBJ1-3; unclear D gene. The germline V gene has CDR1 SGHAT and CDR2 FQNNGV. The CDR3 is made up of 15 amino acids. The CDR3 nucleotides read TGTGCCAGCAGCTTAGCCCCAAGCTCTGGAAACACCAGATATTTT. Protein sequence: CASSLAPSSGNTRYF.

The chain recombines TRBV6-1 with TRBJ1-2; D may be TRBD1 (5 bases). This CDR3 has 15 amino acids. Germline values: CDR1 MNHNS, CDR2 SASEGT. V was shortened by 2 bases and J by 3 bases, with 13 bases between the two germline ends. The CDR3: CASSELVRDYYGYTF. For the CDR3, the DNA is TGTGCCAGCAGTGAATTAGTCAGGGATTACTATGGCTACACCTTC.

This clonotype was counted a few times. The rearrangement uses TRBV28 and TRBJ1-6, with D uncertain. Germline V gene data show CDR1 as MDHEN and CDR2 as SYDVKM. V lost 6 bases and J 13 bases, leaving 10 bases between the germline ends. The CDR3 is made up of 11 amino acids. The CDR3 sequence is CASSRGGPLHF. In DNA form, the CDR3 reads TGTGCCAGCAGCCGGGGAGGCCCCCTCCACTTT.

In DNA, the CDR3 is TGTGCCAGCAGCGTCGACCGGGACAATGAGCAGTTCTTC. Encoded protein: CASSVDRDNEQFF. The V call is TRBV7-9, the J call TRBJ2-1; no reliable D call. Germline CDR1 reads SEHNR; CDR2 reads FQNEAQ (reference sequence). This CDR3 is built from 13 residues. V was pared by 5 bases and J by 5 bases, with 10 bases between.

This clonotype was seen a few times. This chain links TRBV28 with TRBJ2-7; D may match TRBD1 or TRBD2 (5 bases each). Trimming took off 10 bases at V and 6 bases at J, with 22 bases between the two ends. The CDR3 contains 14 residues. CDR1 is MDHEN, CDR2 SYDVKM, per germline. The CDR3 region has the DNA TGTGCCACCACCTCCGGGGCCTCTATGAGCGAGCAGTACTTC. It encodes CATTSGASMSEQYF. The complete variable domain, with remaining parts taken from reference TRBV28 and TRBJ2-7, reads DVKVTQSSRYLVKRTGEKVFLECVQDMDHENMFWYRQDPGLGLRLIYFSYDVKMKEKGDIPEGYSVSREKKERFSLILESASTNQTSMYLCATTSGASMSEQYFGPGTRLTVT.

Written as DNA, the CDR3 is TGTGCCAGCAGGTTCGACTTACAGCAGAATCAGCCCCAGCATTTT. This sequence encodes CASRFDLQQNQPQHF. The chain employs TRBV2 and TRBJ1-5; D unresolved. There are 15 residues in the CDR3. Trimming left V 6 bases short and J 4 bases short, with 16 bases between. Germline values: CDR1 SNHLY, CDR2 FYNNEI.